The present entry profiles one T cell receptor beta chain with its context. Germline V CDR1 and CDR2: MNHNS, SASEGT. This CDR3 spans 18 amino acids. Trimming took 7 bases from V and 4 from J; bases not matched to a gene: 19. TCRdb called the RT-PCR reads again in MiXCR, with one record for every CDR3 protein. The table has 650,000 to 800,000 distinct CDR3 sequences, 14% seen once. The sequenced sample consisted of memory CD4+ T cells from blood. The sequence came from a female donor in good health, serving as a healthy control. This rearrangement joins TRBV6-1 to TRBJ1-1, with TRBD1 identical over 9 bases. The CDR3 DNA reads TGTGCCAGCACCAGCCCAATTGGGACAGGGTTCGTGGGCACTGAAGCTTTCTTT. Its translation is CASTSPIGTGFVGTEAFF.